The source of this TCR beta chain is a study of cytomegalovirus exposure and HLA in healthy donors. PCR primers comprised 60 Vbeta and 13 Jbeta primers. Repertoires were generated with immunoSEQ multiplex PCR, while TCRdb's copy carries only in-frame clones and drops some. The sample totals 120,000 or so clones; its top ten clones hold approximately 3.8%. The TCR originated in a young man in good health and CMV-seronegative. Material for sequencing was PBMCs.

CDR3 sequence: CSVEEDSPYEQYF. The CDR3 bases are TGCAGCGTTGAAGAAGACTCGCCCTACGAGCAGTACTTC. The chain links TRBV29-1 to TRBJ2-7; D gene uncertain. Germline V gene lookup returns CDR1 SQVTM and CDR2 ANQGSEA. Trimming stripped 0 bases from V and 2 bases from J, with 8 bases between. The CDR3 runs to 13 residues.